Presented here are 9 T cell receptor beta chains from one specimen sequenced in a study of OX40 agonist ivuxolimab in advanced cancers. Profiled with immunoSEQ multiplex PCR; TCRdb holds only in-frame clones, not every one. The repertoire holds approximately 60,000 clones, with around 84% as singletons. The material was CD4+ or CD8+ T cells sorted from blood, obtained in a trial of the OX40 agonist ivuxolimab. The source is an adult with an advanced solid tumor such as melanoma, head and neck, liver or kidney cancer.

The chain is built from TRBV7-2 and TRBJ2-7; 7 nucleotides align to TRBD1. J gave up 2 bases and V 5 bases, and 6 bases lay outside the gene matches. The CDR3 covers 14 residues. Germline-derived CDR1 and CDR2 are SGHTA and FQGNSA. The CDR3 region has the DNA TGTGCCAGCAGCCAAACCACAGGGGCCTACGAGCAGTACTTC. Encoded protein: CASSQTTGAYEQYF.

The rearrangement joins TRBV5-4 to TRBJ2-3; 8 bases are shared with TRBD2. The CDR3 loop spans 18 amino acids. The ends lost 0 bases at V and 0 bases at J; junction bases unmatched: 9. Germline CDR1 and CDR2: SGHNT and YYREEE (reference sequence). The CDR3 nucleotides are TGTGCCAGCAGCTTGGCCGGTCGGGGGGGAGCTAGCACAGATACGCAGTATTTT. Translating it yields CASSLAGRGGASTDTQYF.

This chain connects TRBV11-2 to TRBJ2-7; D uncertain. Germline V gives CDR1 SGHAT, CDR2 FQNNGV. The CDR3 contains 15 residues. With 1 base removed from V and 3 bases from J, the gap between germline ends came to 13 bases. The DNA for the CDR3 is TGTGCCAGCAGCTTAGTACAGTCGGGTATCTACGAGCAGTACTTC. Residues: CASSLVQSGIYEQYF.

The rearrangement links TRBV11-3 to TRBJ2-1; possible D gene TRBD2, 5 bases. The CDR3 contains 15 residues. Per germline, CDR1 SGHNT and CDR2 YENEEA. V lost 2 bases and J lost 5, with 13 bases in between. The CDR3 loop reads CASSLFGMENNEQFF. In nucleotides, the CDR3 is TGTGCCAGCAGCTTATTCGGGATGGAAAACAATGAGCAGTTCTTC.

Comments on this clone: The junction shows a germline mismatch at one end, possibly a read error. The chain links TRBV7-2 to TRBJ1-1; 9 bases line up with TRBD1. The germline CDR1 and CDR2 sequences are SGHTA and FQGNSA. This CDR3 has 15 amino acids. CDR3 sequence reads: CASSSGQGLNAEAFF. The CDR3 nucleotides read TGTGCCAGCAGCTCAGGACAGGGGTTGAACGCTGAAGCTTTCTTT.

V usage is TRBV30 and J usage is TRBJ1-1; D remains ambiguous. This CDR3 spans 13 amino acids. V lost 2 bases to trimming and J lost 6 bases, with 13 bases between them. Germline CDR1 reads GTSNPN; CDR2 reads SVGIG (reference sequence). The CDR3 sequence is CAWSMVYNPEAFF. The CDR3 bases are TGTGCCTGGAGTATGGTCTACAACCCTGAAGCTTTCTTT.

The chain couples TRBV7-9 to TRBJ2-2; 9 bases match TRBD1. The germline V gene encodes CDR1 SEHNR and CDR2 FQNEAQ (reference sequence). V trimming: 4 bases; J trimming: 2 bases; junction bases outside the gene matches: 5. The CDR3 has 16 residues. The DNA of the CDR3 is TGTGCCAGCAGCTCCCCGGGACAGGGTAACACCGGGGAGCTGTTTTTT. Protein: CASSSPGQGNTGELFF.

This clone was counted once. The rearrangement uses TRBV11-3 and TRBJ2-1; D is possibly TRBD2 (5 bases). The CDR3 runs to 13 residues. V lost 5 bases and J lost 9, with 14 bases in between. Per germline, CDR1 SGHNT and CDR2 YENEEA. The CDR3 protein is CASSPNGLTEQFF. The CDR3 region has the DNA TGTGCCAGCAGCCCCAACGGACTCACTGAGCAGTTCTTC.

The genes are TRBV5-1 and TRBJ2-1, with 10 bases lining up with TRBD2. The J segment lost 7 bases and the V segment lost 6 bases, leaving 7 bases of the junction unmatched. The length of the CDR3 is 14 residues. Per germline, CDR1 SGHRS and CDR2 YFSETQ. The CDR3 DNA sequence: TGCGCCAGCACTTGGACTAGCGGAAATAATGAGCAGTTCTTC. This codes for CASTWTSGNNEQFF.